A selection of T cell receptor beta chains follows, all from one sample in a study of PD-1 blockade in mismatch repair-deficient tumors. Using immunoSEQ multiplex PCR, the repertoire was profiled, and TCRdb retains in-frame clones only, with some absent. Among over 100,000 clones, 65% to 80% were seen once, and the ten largest hold 4.5% to 5.5%. The sample consisted of peripheral blood, taken approximately 64 weeks after starting pembrolizumab. These TCRs come from an adult with mismatch repair-deficient cancer. Both conserved end residues are part of each CDR3. The order of the fields is clone size, J gene, V gene, D gene, CDR3 DNA, CDR3 protein. A D gene is named only where the DNA matches it firmly. Size is omitted from some rows. Given values are once, few, many or a class for expanded clones.

NA,TRBJ1-2,TRBV7-9,NA,TGTGCCAGCAGCTCCGACAGAACCTATGGCTACACCTTC,CASSSDRTYGYTF
NA,TRBJ2-2,TRBV19,NA,TGTGCCAGTAGGGGTCGGGCTACCACCGGGGAGCTGTTTTTT,CASRGRATTGELFF
NA,TRBJ2-4,TRBV11-3,NA,TGTGCCAGCAGCTTTGGTAAAGGGGGAATTGAGTGGGCCAAAAACATTCAGTACTTC,CASSFGKGGIEWAKNIQYF
NA,TRBJ2-1,TRBV5-4,TRBD2,TGTGCCAGCAGCTTGGATGCTAGCGGGAGCTCCTACAATGAGCAGTTCTTC,CASSLDASGSSYNEQFF
NA,TRBJ2-1,TRBV7-3,TRBD2,TGTGCCAGCAGCTTGACTAGCGGCAGAAATGAGCAGTTCTTC,CASSLTSGRNEQFF
NA,TRBJ2-5,TRBV15,NA,TGTGCCACCAGCAGAGAAGAGGGAGCGAGGCTGGGGGAGACCCAGTACTTC,CATSREEGARLGETQYF
NA,TRBJ1-1,TRBV7-8,NA,TGTGCCAGCAGCTTATCAGGTTCAGAGGCTTTCTTT,CASSLSGSEAFF
NA,TRBJ2-7,TRBV30,TRBD1,TGTGCCTGGACCCGGCCCGGGGGGACAGGGAGCTACGAGCAGTACTTC,CAWTRPGGTGSYEQYF
NA,TRBJ2-7,TRBV5-6,NA,TGTGCCAGCAGCTCATGGGGCAGCTCCTACGAGCAGTACTTC,CASSSWGSSYEQYF
NA,TRBJ2-3,TRBV29-1,NA,TGCAGCGTTGAGCTCGGGGGAGATACGCAGTATTTT,CSVELGGDTQYF
NA,TRBJ2-7,TRBV29-1,NA,TGCAGCGTTGTGTCGTCCTACGAGCAGTACTTC,CSVVSSYEQYF
NA,TRBJ2-7,TRBV27,TRBD1,TGTGCCAGCAGTCTCGGGACAGGCTACGAGCAGTACTTC,CASSLGTGYEQYF
NA,TRBJ2-7,TRBV7-2,TRBD1,TGTGCCAGCAGCCCAGGACAGGGGCCGTTCTACGAGCAGTACTTC,CASSPGQGPFYEQYF
NA,TRBJ2-1,TRBV11-1,NA,TGTGCCAGCAGCCCCTCGGGGGCTAGGGACGAGTTCTTC,CASSPSGARDEFF
NA,TRBJ1-1,TRBV5-1,NA,TGCGCCAGCAGCTTGGAGCGAGGGTTCACTGAAGCTTTCTTT,CASSLERGFTEAFF
NA,TRBJ1-1,TRBV19,NA,TGTGCCAGTACACAGGGCATGAACACTGAAGCTTTCTTT,CASTQGMNTEAFF
NA,TRBJ2-1,TRBV27,NA,TGTGCCAGCAGTTCGCGGAGAGGGTACAATGAGCAGTTCTTC,CASSSRRGYNEQFF
NA,TRBJ1-1,TRBV23-1,NA,TGCGCCAGCAGTCAATCCCCGGGAGAACAAGGGGCTTTCTTT,CASSQSPGEQGAFF
NA,TRBJ2-3,TRBV6-5,TRBD2,TGTGCCAGCAGTTCGACTAGCGGGGGCACAGATACGCAGTATTTT,CASSSTSGGTDTQYF
NA,TRBJ2-3,TRBV7-3,NA,TGTGCCAGCAGCTCGGACGCAACCACAGATACGCAGTATTTT,CASSSDATTDTQYF
NA,TRBJ1-5,TRBV5-6,NA,TGTGCCAGCAGCCTGGGGGGGAACGGTCAGCCCCAGCATTTT,CASSLGGNGQPQHF
NA,TRBJ2-3,TRBV2,NA,TGTGCCAGCAGGAAAGGGGGCACAGATACGCAGTATTTT,CASRKGGTDTQYF
NA,TRBJ1-5,TRBV7-2,TRBD1,TGTGCCAGCAGCTTGACAGGGGGGAAGGGGCAGCCCCAGCATTTT,CASSLTGGKGQPQHF
NA,TRBJ2-7,TRBV7-3,NA,TGTGCCAGCAGCCGACCCACCTACGAGCAGTACTTC,CASSRPTYEQYF
NA,TRBJ2-7,TRBV18,TRBD1,TGTGCCAGCTCACCAAGGGACAGAGCTTCCTACGAGCAGTACTTC,CASSPRDRASYEQYF
NA,TRBJ1-1,TRBV5-5,NA,TGTGCCAGCAGCTTGTCTGCCACCGGGACTGAAGCTTTCTTT,CASSLSATGTEAFF
NA,TRBJ2-7,TRBV6-6,NA,TGTGCCAGCAGTTACGAGGGAAGGGAGTACGAGCAGTACTTC,CASSYEGREYEQYF
NA,TRBJ1-1,TRBV7-9,TRBD1,TGTGCCAGCACCCGGACAGGGAGCCCTGAAGCTTTCTTT,CASTRTGSPEAFF
NA,TRBJ2-3,TRBV12-5,NA,TGTGCTAGTGGTTTGGTACTTTTGGGCACAGATACGCAGTATTTT,CASGLVLLGTDTQYF
NA,TRBJ2-2,TRBV5-1,TRBD2,TGCGCCAGCAGAGGACTAGCGGGAGTAAACACCGGGGAGCTGTTTTTT,CASRGLAGVNTGELFF
NA,TRBJ2-2,TRBV30,NA,TGTGCCTGGAGTCTCCCCGCGGCCCAACACCGGGGAGCTGTTTTT,CAWSLPAAQHRGAVF
NA,TRBJ1-2,TRBV5-1,NA,TGCGCCAGTAATGCGGACGGCAACTATGGCTACACCTTC,CASNADGNYGYTF
NA,TRBJ2-3,TRBV19,TRBD2,TGTGCCAGTAGTAGACTAGCGGCCACAGATACGCAGTATTTT,CASSRLAATDTQYF
NA,TRBJ2-7,TRBV9,NA,TGTGCCAGCAGCGTAGGTGGCTTATCGTACGAGCAGTACTTC,CASSVGGLSYEQYF
NA,TRBJ2-1,TRBV11-2,TRBD2,TGTGCCAGCAGCTTAGAGGGGGGGGATCAGGAGCAGTTCTTC,CASSLEGGDQEQFF
NA,TRBJ1-2,TRBV13,TRBD1,TGTGCCAGCAGCTTAAAGGGGGCTTACTATGGCTACACCTTC,CASSLKGAYYGYTF
NA,TRBJ2-7,TRBV29-1,NA,TGCAGCGTTGGGGGGGCCTACGAGCAGTACTTC,CSVGGAYEQYF
NA,TRBJ2-5,TRBV7-2,NA,TGTGCCAGCAGCACTAGGTGGACGACGATCGAAGAGACCCAGTACTTC,CASSTRWTTIEETQYF
NA,TRBJ1-2,TRBV6-5,NA,TGTGCCAGCAGTTACTCAAGACAGCCTTCCTATGGCTACACCTTC,CASSYSRQPSYGYTF
NA,TRBJ2-1,TRBV6-5,NA,TGTGCCAGCAGTTCCGCGAGGGGCGCCTACAATGAGCAGTTCTTC,CASSSARGAYNEQFF
NA,TRBJ2-5,TRBV7-2,NA,TGTGCCAGCAGCTTAGGTTTCGGGGCCATTTCAGAGACCCAGTACTTC,CASSLGFGAISETQYF
NA,TRBJ1-2,TRBV9,NA,TGTGCCAGCAGCGCCTTACGGGGGGGGGCCTATGGCTACACCTTC,CASSALRGGAYGYTF
NA,TRBJ1-2,TRBV29-1,NA,TGCAGCGTTAGTCGAGGGGGGGCTGGCTACACCTTC,CSVSRGGAGYTF
NA,TRBJ1-5,TRBV7-9,TRBD1,TGTGCCAGCAGCTTTGACAGGGTAAATCAGCCCCAGCATTTT,CASSFDRVNQPQHF
NA,TRBJ2-7,TRBV19,NA,TGTGCCAGTAGTATAGTTGGGTCTGGCGGCAGCTCCTACGAGCAGTACTTC,CASSIVGSGGSSYEQYF
few,TRBJ2-2,TRBV6-5,TRBD1,TGTGCCAGCAGAATCGGACAGGGATACACCGGGGAGCTGTTTTTT,CASRIGQGYTGELFF
once,TRBJ1-1,TRBV7-2,NA,TGTGCCAGCAGCCGCAGGGAGAACACTGAAGCTTTCTTT,CASSRRENTEAFF
NA,TRBJ2-3,TRBV4-3,TRBD2,TGCGCCAGCAGCCAAGGGCTAGCGGGAACCACAGATACGCAGTATTTT,CASSQGLAGTTDTQYF
NA,TRBJ1-3,TRBV30,NA,TGTGCCTGGAGTCAGGGCTCTGGAAACACCATATATTTT,CAWSQGSGNTIYF
NA,TRBJ2-1,TRBV11-1,NA,TGTGCCAGTACACTGGGGGGATACAATGAGCAGTTCTTC,CASTLGGYNEQFF